The TCR beta chain described here comes from a study of blood T cell repertoires in COVID-19. Study background: From the United States, Italy and Spain came samples of acute and convalescent COVID-19. The analysed material was cDNA or gDNA that came from T cells, B-cell-depleted T cells, or PBMCs.

The CDR3 contains 16 residues. Germline trimming cut 5 bases from V and 8 bases from J; bases unmatched to any gene: 12. CDR1 is SEHNR and CDR2 is FQNEAQ in the germline V gene (reference sequence). Original handling: Researchers report that nucleated cell counts were estimated from reference gene primer amplification. TCRdb's copy holds only in-frame clones and misses some; the assay was immunoSEQ multiplex PCR. D and trimming were read from the DNA, whereas the V and J calls and clone size are those reported in that table. The sample has roughly 69,000 clones; roughly 84% are singletons. This clone was observed a single time.

Sequenced sample: peripheral blood. This receptor was identified in a man aged 45-65 years with active COVID-19. The chain carries TRBV7-9 and TRBJ1-3, with 10 bases aligning to TRBD1. CDR3 in amino acids: CASSEPPGQGKDTIYF. CDR3 nucleotides: TGTGCCAGCAGCGAACCCCCGGGACAGGGGAAAGACACCATATATTTT.